One and the same sample provided the 24 T cell receptor beta chains below, sequenced in a study of cytomegalovirus exposure and HLA in healthy donors. 60 Vbeta and 13 Jbeta primers were used in PCR. Sequencing used immunoSEQ multiplex PCR; TCRdb keeps in-frame clones, though not all of them. The sample records some 92,000 clones, under 85% being singletons. Sequenced input: PBMCs. Receptor source: a man between 18 and 35 years old in good health and CMV-seropositive.

The V call is TRBV5-4, the J call TRBJ2-5, with 15 bases lining up with TRBD2. The J segment lost 5 bases and the V segment lost 4 bases, leaving 6 bases of the junction unmatched. Germline CDR1 is SGHNT and CDR2 is YYREEE (reference sequence). The CDR3 has 16 residues. CDR3 loop: CASSRGTSGGIETQYF. The CDR3 nucleotides read TGTGCCAGCAGCCGCGGGACTAGCGGGGGGATTGAGACCCAGTACTTC.

The chain joins TRBV5-4 to TRBJ2-5, with TRBD2 as a possible D gene (5 bases). Deletions cut 3 bases from V and 3 bases from J, with 15 bases between. CDR3 size: 15 residues. Per germline, CDR1 SGHNT and CDR2 YYREEE (reference sequence). The DNA for the CDR3 is TGTGCCAGCAGCTCGAGGGAGTGGCAGAAAGAGACCCAGTACTTC. Amino acids: CASSSREWQKETQYF.

This clone has just a few counts. The CDR3 region is CASRAPSSGGQETQYF. CDR3 DNA sequence: TGTGCCAGCAGAGCGCCCAGTAGCGGGGGCCAAGAGACCCAGTACTTC. J is TRBJ2-5 and V is TRBV5-5, with TRBD2 matching over 9 bases. The CDR3 is 16 residues long. Germline V gives CDR1 SGHKS, CDR2 YYEKEE (reference sequence). Unmatched junction bases numbered 9, after V lost 5 bases and J lost 1 base.

The chain recombines TRBV7-3 with TRBJ1-6, with D unresolved. V lost 4 bases to trimming and J lost 8 bases, with 9 bases between them. The V gene's germline CDR1 is SGHTA and CDR2 FQGTGA. The CDR3 consists of 13 residues. CDR3 nucleotide sequence: TGTGCCAGCAGCTCTATGGTGGATTCACCCCTCCACTTT. As protein: CASSSMVDSPLHF.

The CDR3 DNA reads as TGTGCCACCAGAGAGGAGGGATACCGGGGGGGCCCCGGAGAGACCCAGTACTTC. Its protein product is CATREEGYRGGPGETQYF. The chain has TRBV15 and TRBJ2-5, with 8 bases aligning to TRBD2. The V gene end was trimmed by 6 bases and the J gene end by 4 bases; junction bases not matched to a gene: 19. Germline CDR1 and CDR2: LNHNV and YYDKDF (reference sequence). CDR3 length equals 18 residues.

The chain combines TRBV28 with TRBJ2-1; 10 nucleotides align to TRBD2. The CDR3 spans 13 residues. After removal of 9 bases from V and 7 bases from J, the junction contained 6 bases not matched to a gene. Germline CDR1 and CDR2: MDHEN and SYDVKM. CDR3 sequence reads: CASNSGGLNEQFF. In nucleotides, the CDR3 is TGTGCCAGTAATAGCGGGGGGCTGAATGAGCAGTTCTTC. Full variable domain (outside the CDR3, taken from reference TRBV28 and TRBJ2-1): DVKVTQSSRYLVKRTGEKVFLECVQDMDHENMFWYRQDPGLGLRLIYFSYDVKMKEKGDIPEGYSVSREKKERFSLILESASTNQTSMYLCASNSGGLNEQFFGPGTRLTVL.

The chain links TRBV6-1 to TRBJ2-5; D not certain. Germline assignment: CDR1 MNHNS and CDR2 SASEGT. The V end was cut by 5 bases, the J end by 2 bases, with 3 bases between. The CDR3 is made up of 11 amino acids. The CDR3 region has the DNA TGTGCCAGCAGTCGGCAAGAGACCCAGTACTTC. The encoded protein is CASSRQETQYF.

This rearrangement joins TRBV19 to TRBJ1-5; 7 bases align to TRBD1. V lost 3 bases, J lost 3 bases, and 2 bases stayed unmatched. Looked up from germline, CDR1 is LNHDA and CDR2 is SQIVND (reference sequence). The CDR3 is 14 residues long. CDR3 DNA sequence: TGTGCCAGTAGTATGGGACAGCCCAATCAGCCCCAGCATTTT. It is translated as CASSMGQPNQPQHF.

The CDR3 coding sequence is TGTGCCAGCAGCTTTACCAGGACAGTCTCCTACGAGCAGTACTTC. Its protein product is CASSFTRTVSYEQYF. This sequence joins TRBV7-8 and TRBJ2-7; the D gene is possibly TRBD1 (6 bases). The CDR3 extends over 15 amino acids. V was pared by 3 bases and J by 0 bases, with 12 bases between. CDR1 is SGHVS and CDR2 is FQNEAQ in the germline V gene.

V usage is TRBV5-1 and J usage is TRBJ2-7; TRBD1 matches 8 bases. Germline trimming cut 1 base from V and 3 bases from J; bases unmatched to any gene: 6. CDR1 is SGHRS and CDR2 is YFSETQ in the germline V gene. The CDR3 sequence is 15 residues long. This chain's CDR3 is CASSLNTGGGYEQYF. CDR3 bases: TGCGCCAGCAGCTTGAACACAGGGGGAGGCTACGAGCAGTACTTC.

The chain joins TRBV4-1 to TRBJ2-5, with 9 bases that match TRBD1. CDR3 size: 17 residues. Per the germline V gene, CDR1 is MGHRA and CDR2 is YSYEKL. Trimming took 2 bases from V and 7 from J; bases not matched to a gene: 14. The CDR3 coding sequence is TGCGCCAGCAGCCAACCGACAGGGGGGGCGGCCTCTCGGACCCAGTACTTC. Its translation is CASSQPTGGAASRTQYF.

This clone showed up just a few times. The V call is TRBV10-3, the J call TRBJ2-7; D might be TRBD2 (5 bases). The CDR3 sequence is 15 residues long. Germline lookup yields CDR1 ENHRY and CDR2 SYGVKD. Trimming stripped 11 bases from V and 2 bases from J, with 22 bases between. The DNA of the CDR3 is TGTGCCTCCTTGTCCCGAGACGGACTTACCTACGAGCAGTACTTC. Translation gives CASLSRDGLTYEQYF.

This clone was seen only a few times. The chain carries TRBV5-4 and TRBJ2-1, with 7 bases that match TRBD1. The length of the CDR3 is 12 residues. Losses at the gene ends were 2 bases for V and 15 bases for J; bases not matched to a gene: 8. Germline V gene data show CDR1 as SGHNT and CDR2 as YYREEE (reference sequence). CDR3 DNA: TGTGCCAGCAGCTTCCGGACAGGTCGTCCGTTCTTC. This gives the protein CASSFRTGRPFF.

The V call is TRBV5-4, the J call TRBJ2-3, with 9 nucleotides matching TRBD1. The germline gives CDR1 SGHNT, CDR2 YYREEE (reference sequence). This CDR3 comprises 16 residues. The trim removed 3 bases at V and 3 bases at J, leaving 8 bases unmatched. CDR3: CASSSGTGTPTDTQYF. CDR3 coding DNA: TGTGCCAGCAGCTCCGGGACAGGGACACCGACAGATACGCAGTATTTT.

CDR3 residues: CASSPTGGTNYGYTF. CDR3 DNA: TGCGCCAGCAGCCCGACAGGGGGGACTAACTATGGCTACACCTTC. The chain links TRBV4-1 to TRBJ1-2, with 9 positions matching TRBD1. V lost 4 bases, J lost 0 bases, and 3 bases stayed unmatched. The CDR3 length is 15 residues. Per the germline V gene, CDR1 is MGHRA and CDR2 is YSYEKL.

The chain combines TRBV5-6 with TRBJ2-5; maybe TRBD1 (6 bases). The CDR3 runs to 15 residues. Trimming took off 3 bases at V and 5 bases at J, with 17 bases between the two ends. CDR1 is SGHDT and CDR2 is YYEEEE in the germline V gene. The CDR3, as DNA: TGTGCCAGCAGCTCATCACCGGACAGATCGGAGACCCAGTACTTC. Encoded protein: CASSSSPDRSETQYF.

The CDR3 reads CASSYHPGLYGYTF. CDR3 nucleotide sequence: TGTGCCAGCAGTTATCACCCGGGTTTGTATGGCTACACCTTC. The genes are TRBV6-5 and TRBJ1-2; D remains ambiguous. This CDR3 has 14 residues. Trimming left V 3 bases short and J 5 bases short, with 13 bases between. Per germline, CDR1 MNHEY and CDR2 SVGAGI.

The rearrangement links TRBV28 to TRBJ1-1; weak D call: TRBD1 (5 bases). Germline V gives CDR1 MDHEN, CDR2 SYDVKM. The CDR3 length is 16 residues. V lost 6 bases, J lost 3 bases, and 20 bases lay in between. For the CDR3, the DNA is TGTGCCAGCAGCCTCTGGTTAAGGGGCGTTGACACTGAAGCTTTCTTT. This sequence encodes CASSLWLRGVDTEAFF.

The CDR3 bases are TGTGCCAGCAGCCCGGACAGGGTGCAACTGTTTTTT. Translating gives CASSPDRVQLFF. V and J are TRBV7-6 and TRBJ1-4; 8 nucleotides line up with TRBD1. The trim removed 5 bases at V and 12 bases at J, leaving 5 bases unmatched. Germline values: CDR1 SGHVS, CDR2 FNYEAQ. This CDR3 is built from 12 residues. The full variable domain, rest sourced from reference TRBV7-6 and TRBJ1-4, is GAGVSQSPRYKVTKRGQDVALRCDPISGHVSLYWYRQALGQGPEFLTYFNYEAQQDKSGLPNDRFSAERPEGSISTLTIQRTEQRDSAMYRCASSPDRVQLFFGSGTQLSVL.

This chain links TRBV2 with TRBJ2-2; D is perhaps TRBD1 (6 bases). V shed 4 bases and J shed 6 bases, with 12 bases lying between them. Germline CDR1 reads SNHLY; CDR2 reads FYNNEI. The CDR3 loop spans 14 amino acids. The CDR3 bases are TGTGCCAGCAGTGCCCGTACAGGGTCCGGGGAGCTGTTTTTT. Residues: CASSARTGSGELFF.

The chain recombines TRBV6-5 with TRBJ2-7, with D perhaps matching TRBD2 (6 bases). Germline V lookup: CDR1 MNHEY, CDR2 SVGAGI. V lost 5 bases, J lost 5 bases, and 7 bases lay in between. The CDR3 length is 11 residues. The CDR3, as DNA: TGTGCCAGCAGTCCGGGGGACGAGCAGTACTTC. Protein sequence: CASSPGDEQYF.

This clone came up a few times. The chain joins TRBV2 to TRBJ1-5, with D perhaps matching TRBD1 (5 bases). Trimming took off 0 bases at V and 3 bases at J, with 9 bases between the two ends. CDR3 length equals 15 residues. Per the germline V gene, CDR1 is SNHLY and CDR2 is FYNNEI. The CDR3 DNA reads as TGTGCCAGCAGTGAAGCCGGGGGGACCAATCAGCCCCAGCATTTT. As protein: CASSEAGGTNQPQHF.

The J gene is TRBJ1-1, the V gene TRBV27; 9 positions agree with TRBD1. V trimming: 5 bases; J trimming: 1 base; junction bases outside the gene matches: 8. Per germline, CDR1 MNHEY and CDR2 SMNVEV (reference sequence). CDR3 length: 16 residues. CDR3 residues: CASSLRPTGGNTEAFF. The CDR3 coding sequence is TGTGCCAGCAGTCTGCGACCGACAGGGGGGAACACTGAAGCTTTCTTT.

The gene calls are TRBV2 and TRBJ1-2; D is perhaps TRBD1 (5 bases). V was pared by 5 bases and J by 7 bases, with 14 bases between. Germline CDR1 reads SNHLY; CDR2 reads FYNNEI. The CDR3 runs 13 residues. CDR3 loop: CASSSIDSSGYTF. The CDR3, as DNA: TGTGCCAGCAGTTCGATCGACAGTAGTGGCTACACCTTC.